The clone carrying this T cell receptor (beta chain) has only a few counts. Its specificity is not known. The time point is: newly diagnosed GD, antithyroid drugs for less than 3 months. Generation of the TCR library employed RNA extracted from PBMCs. Arm-PCR with iRepertoire HTBI primers amplified the CDR3 regions for these TCR beta libraries. MiXCR was run by TCRdb on the multiplex PCR reads, yielding one entry per CDR3 protein. The sample lists hundreds of thousands of distinct CDR3 sequences; roughly 15% were seen once. This record comes from a study of regulatory T cells in long-lasting Graves disease. Regarding the study as a whole: Persistent disease favored TRBV28, TRBJ1-2 and TRBJ2-5. Results may be inaccurate due to the small sample size.

The CDR3 totals 13 residues. V shed 5 bases and J shed 1 base, with 9 bases lying between them. Germline CDR1 GTSNPN, CDR2 SVGIG (reference sequence). In addition, the sample was reused for a study of T cells in Graves' hyperthyroidism and ophthalmopathy.

The rearrangement joins TRBV30 to TRBJ2-1; no firm D call. This receptor was obtained from a woman aged 30 to 39 with Graves disease. Sequencing used peripheral blood mononuclear cells (PBMCs), obtained at new diagnosis, from a patient treated with antithyroid drugs. The CDR3 reads CAWSPPSYNEQFF. CDR3 sequence (DNA): TGTGCCTGGTCCCCCCCATCCTACAATGAGCAGTTCTTC.